These T cell receptor beta chains were read from a single sample in a study of cytomegalovirus exposure and HLA in healthy donors. Assay: immunoSEQ multiplex PCR; the TCRdb copy retains only in-frame clones and omits some. The table has 30,000 to 40,000 clones, about 63% seen once. The sequencing sample was made of PBMCs. Receptors were obtained from a man in his fifties or sixties in good health and CMV-seropositive. The CDR3 runs from the conserved cysteine through the conserved F or W. The D gene is left open where the match is weak. Part of the rows lack a size; the others show once, few, many or a class for expanded clones.

clone size | J gene | V gene | D gene | CDR3 protein | CDR3 DNA
. | TRBJ2-7 | TRBV20-1 | TRBD1 | CSARQGDGQYF | TGCAGTGCTAGACAGGGGGATGGGCAGTACTTC
. | TRBJ1-6 | TRBV6-6 | . | CASSYLSSPLHF | TGTGCCAGCAGTTACCTATCATCACCCCTCCACTTT
few | TRBJ1-5 | TRBV30 | TRBD1 | CAWSVGTGWNQPQHF | TGTGCCTGGAGTGTAGGGACAGGGTGGAATCAGCCCCAGCATTTT
once | TRBJ2-3 | TRBV5-1 | TRBD1 | CASSHDRGTDTQYF | TGCGCCAGCAGCCACGACAGGGGCACAGATACGCAGTATTTT
. | TRBJ2-1 | TRBV5-1 | TRBD2 | CASSVLAGGPEQFF | TGCGCCAGCAGCGTACTAGCGGGGGGGCCTGAGCAGTTCTTC
few | TRBJ1-2 | TRBV11-3 | . | CASSLDRGYGYTF | TGTGCCAGCAGCTTAGACAGGGGCTATGGCTACACCTTC
. | TRBJ1-4 | TRBV30 | . | CAWSGQYNEKLFF | TGTGCCTGGAGTGGACAGTATAATGAAAAACTGTTTTTT
. | TRBJ2-7 | TRBV18 | . | CASSPLSSYEQYF | TGTGCCAGCTCACCACTTAGCTCCTACGAGCAGTACTTC
. | TRBJ1-2 | TRBV28 | . | CASSLQGSYGYTF | TGTGCCAGCAGTTTACAGGGGAGCTATGGCTACACCTTC
few | TRBJ1-5 | TRBV2 | TRBD1 | CASSDPRDRVEEPQHF | TGTGCCAGCAGCGATCCCCGGGACAGGGTTGAGGAGCCCCAGCATTTT
. | TRBJ1-1 | TRBV5-1 | . | CASSPSGYGTEAFF | TGCGCCAGCAGCCCCTCGGGATACGGCACTGAAGCTTTCTTT
. | TRBJ2-5 | TRBV6-5 | TRBD1 | CASSYGTGNQETQYF | TGTGCCAGCAGTTACGGGACAGGGAACCAAGAGACCCAGTACTTC
. | TRBJ2-7 | TRBV7-6 | . | CASSAGAYEQYF | TGTGCCAGCAGCGCCGGGGCCTACGAGCAGTACTTC
once | TRBJ2-7 | TRBV4-1 | . | CASSHPGRVYEQYF | TGCGCCAGCAGCCACCCGGGGAGAGTCTACGAGCAGTACTTC
. | TRBJ2-1 | TRBV13 | . | CASRGGRDSTYNEQFF | TGTGCCAGCAGGGGCGGAAGGGACTCCACCTACAATGAGCAGTTCTTC
few | TRBJ2-3 | TRBV2 | TRBD2 | CASRPSSFDPLAGGQGDTQYF | TGTGCCAGCAGACCCAGCTCTTTCGACCCACTAGCGGGGGGGCAGGGAGATACGCAGTATTTT
. | TRBJ2-2 | TRBV7-2 | . | CASSEQGWTGELFF | TGTGCCAGCAGCGAGCAGGGGTGGACCGGGGAGCTGTTTTTT
medium-sized | TRBJ1-2 | TRBV2 | TRBD1 | CASSDGQGYGYTF | TGTGCCAGCAGTGACGGACAGGGCTATGGCTACACCTTC